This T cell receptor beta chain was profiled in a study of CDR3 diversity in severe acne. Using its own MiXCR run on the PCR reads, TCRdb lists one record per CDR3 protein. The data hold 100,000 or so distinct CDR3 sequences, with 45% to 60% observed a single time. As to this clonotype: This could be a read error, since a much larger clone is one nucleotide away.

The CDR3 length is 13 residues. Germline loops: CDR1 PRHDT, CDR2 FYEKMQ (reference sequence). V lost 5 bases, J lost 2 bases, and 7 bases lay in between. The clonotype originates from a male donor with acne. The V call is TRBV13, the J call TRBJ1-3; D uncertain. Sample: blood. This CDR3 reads CASSIRAGNTIYF. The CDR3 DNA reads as TGTGCCAGCAGCATAAGGGCTGGAAACACCATATATTTT.